The rows below give T cell receptor beta chains drawn from one sample of a study of blood T cells in healthy people across ages. TCRdb re-analysed the 5' RACE reads in MiXCR, keeping a single row per CDR3 protein. Here the sample spans more than 600,000 distinct CDR3 sequences, approximately 25% being singletons. This sample also belongs to another study, concerning T cells of mothers and their children.

Sequencing input: blood. These receptors all stem from a boy between 10 and 17 years old in good health. Both conserved end residues are part of each CDR3. A D gene is named only where the DNA matches it firmly. The listing skips clone size in some rows; elsewhere it reads once, few, many or a size class.

V: TRBV2
size: .
J: TRBJ2-7
D: .
DNA: TGTGCCAGCAGTTTCCAAGACGGGGCCTACGAGCAGTACTTC
CDR3: CASSFQDGAYEQYF

V: TRBV27
size: few
J: TRBJ1-2
D: TRBD1
DNA: TGTGCCAGCAGTTCCCTCGGACAGGAGTATGGCTACACCTTC
CDR3: CASSSLGQEYGYTF

V: TRBV5-1
size: few
J: TRBJ2-7
D: TRBD2
DNA: TGCGCCAGCAGCCCCTATAGCGGGAGGGCCTACGAGCAGTACTTC
CDR3: CASSPYSGRAYEQYF

V: TRBV7-9
size: .
J: TRBJ2-1
D: .
DNA: TGTGCCAGCAGCCCACCCTTCTTCGGCTTCTCCTACAATGAGCAGTTCTTC
CDR3: CASSPPFFGFSYNEQFF

V: TRBV7-9
size: few
J: TRBJ1-1
D: .
DNA: TGTGCCAGCGATCGGGGGAACACTGAAGCTTTCTTT
CDR3: CASDRGNTEAFF

V: TRBV6-5
size: few
J: TRBJ1-1
D: .
DNA: TGTGCCAGCAGTGCTCAGTATGAAGCTTTCTTT
CDR3: CASSAQYEAFF

V: TRBV12-5
size: .
J: TRBJ2-7
D: .
DNA: TGTGCTAGTGGTTTGGAAAGCTACGAGCAGTACTTC
CDR3: CASGLESYEQYF

V: TRBV12-3/TRBV12-4
size: .
J: TRBJ1-2
D: .
DNA: TGTGCCAGCAGTTTAGCAGGGTTGGATGGCTACACCTTC
CDR3: CASSLAGLDGYTF

V: TRBV12-5
size: .
J: TRBJ1-1
D: .
DNA: TGTGCTAGTGGTTTGGTTCCCGAGGACACTGAAGCTTTCTTT
CDR3: CASGLVPEDTEAFF

V: TRBV9
size: .
J: TRBJ2-7
D: .
DNA: TGTGCCAGCAGCACCCGAGGGGGGCTGAACGAACAGTACTTC
CDR3: CASSTRGGLNEQYF

V: TRBV9
size: .
J: TRBJ2-1
D: TRBD2
DNA: TGTGCCAGCAGCGTAGGCGACGGGGGGGGCTACAATGAGCAGTTCTTC
CDR3: CASSVGDGGGYNEQFF

V: TRBV12-3/TRBV12-4
size: few
J: TRBJ2-2
D: .
DNA: TGTGCCAGCAGTCTCCACGGAGGGCTTTGGGGGAACACCGGGGAGCTGTTTTTT
CDR3: CASSLHGGLWGNTGELFF

V: TRBV4-2
size: .
J: TRBJ2-7
D: .
DNA: TGTGCCAGCAGCCAAGATACCCAGGGGGGGTACGAGCAGTACTTC
CDR3: CASSQDTQGGYEQYF

V: TRBV5-1
size: .
J: TRBJ2-5
D: TRBD2
DNA: TGCGCCAGCAGTTCCGTGGGACTAGCGGGAGGTGGAGAGACCCAGTACTTC
CDR3: CASSSVGLAGGGETQYF

V: TRBV5-1
size: .
J: TRBJ2-1
D: TRBD1
DNA: TGCGCCAGCAGCCCTCAGCCAGGGACAGAAAATGAGCAGTTCTTC
CDR3: CASSPQPGTENEQFF